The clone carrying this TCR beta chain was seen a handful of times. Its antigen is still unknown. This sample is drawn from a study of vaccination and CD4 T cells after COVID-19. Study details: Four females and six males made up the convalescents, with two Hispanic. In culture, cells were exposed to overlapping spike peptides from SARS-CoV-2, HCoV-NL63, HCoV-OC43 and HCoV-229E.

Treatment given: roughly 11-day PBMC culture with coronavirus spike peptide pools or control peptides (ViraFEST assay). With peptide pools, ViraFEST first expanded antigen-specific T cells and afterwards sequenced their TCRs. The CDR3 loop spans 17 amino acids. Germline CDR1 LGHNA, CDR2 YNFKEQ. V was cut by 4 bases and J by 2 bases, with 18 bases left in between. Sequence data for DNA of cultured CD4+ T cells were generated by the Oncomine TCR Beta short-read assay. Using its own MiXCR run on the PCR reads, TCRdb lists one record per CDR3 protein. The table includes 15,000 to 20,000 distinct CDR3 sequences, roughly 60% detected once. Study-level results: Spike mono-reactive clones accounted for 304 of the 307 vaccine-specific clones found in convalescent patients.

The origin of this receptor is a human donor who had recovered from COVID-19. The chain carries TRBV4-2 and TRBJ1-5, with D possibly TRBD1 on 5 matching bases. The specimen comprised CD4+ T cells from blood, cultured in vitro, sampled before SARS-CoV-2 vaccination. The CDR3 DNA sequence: TGTGCCAGCAGCCCAGCCGAGTGGGACTCGGGCAATCAGCCCCAGCATTTT. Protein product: CASSPAEWDSGNQPQHF.